This is a list of T cell receptor beta chains from one sample in a study of T cell clones after liver transplantation. TCRdb's copy holds only in-frame clones and misses some; the assay was immunoSEQ multiplex PCR. The data hold approximately 75,000 clones, with under 90% observed a single time. This material consisted of CD4+ T cells from blood, taken 12 months after liver transplant. The source is a human patient who received a liver transplant. Some T cells may have originated in the graft donor. Each CDR3 is given with its conserved first and last residue. A D gene is named only where the DNA matches it firmly. Where a row states a size, it is once, few, many or the class of an expanded clone; other rows omit it.

v_call	d_call	j_call	clone_size	cdr3_nt	cdr3_aa
TRBV18	.	TRBJ2-7	.	TGTGCCAGCTCACCACAGCCGGGGGGCGCGAAGTACGAGCAGTACTTC	CASSPQPGGAKYEQYF
TRBV6-5	.	TRBJ1-5	.	TGTGCCAGCAGCCTACCCAGGGTGGAAGACCAGCCCCAGCATTTT	CASSLPRVEDQPQHF
TRBV19	.	TRBJ2-1	once	TGTGCCACCGGGACAGGGATGACTAGCGGGTACAATGAGCAGTTCTTC	CATGTGMTSGYNEQFF
TRBV5-1	.	TRBJ1-1	.	TGCGCCAGCAGCTCTGTCAGGGGCACTGAAGCTTTCTTT	CASSSVRGTEAFF
TRBV4-1	.	TRBJ2-3	once	TGCGCCAGCAGCCAAGATTGGGGCAGCACAGATACGCAGTATTTT	CASSQDWGSTDTQYF
TRBV6-1	TRBD2	TRBJ2-4	.	TGTGCCAGCAGTGAACTATGGGGGGGAGTAGCCAAAAACATTCAGTACTTC	CASSELWGGVAKNIQYF
TRBV4-1	TRBD2	TRBJ2-1	once	TGCGCCAGCAGCCAATTCGGGGGGGTTCCTAGCGAGAATGAGCAGTTCTTC	CASSQFGGVPSENEQFF
TRBV4-2	.	TRBJ1-3	.	TGTGCCAGCAGCCAGGGGACGTCTGGAAACACCATATATTTT	CASSQGTSGNTIYF
TRBV2	.	TRBJ2-2	.	TGTGCCAGCAGGGAATACAGGGAAATCGGGGAGCTGTTTTTT	CASREYREIGELFF
TRBV2	TRBD1	TRBJ2-2	.	TGTGCCAGCCGGCGGGACAGGGGGAACGGGGAGCTGTTTTTT	CASRRDRGNGELFF
TRBV18	TRBD1	TRBJ1-1	once	TGTGCCAGCTCATGGAACCGGGACAGCATGAACACTGAAGCTTTCTTT	CASSWNRDSMNTEAFF
TRBV7-6	.	TRBJ2-5	.	TGTGCCAGCAGCCCAGTCCTGAAAGAGACCCAGTACTTC	CASSPVLKETQYF
TRBV7-9	.	TRBJ1-4	few	TGTGCCAGCAGCTTAGGGACGTCGGATGAAAAACTGTTTTTT	CASSLGTSDEKLFF
TRBV18	TRBD1	TRBJ2-7	.	TGTGCCAGCTCACCTGGGACAGGAAGAAAGCAGTACTTC	CASSPGTGRKQYF
TRBV18	TRBD2	TRBJ2-1	.	TGTGCCAGCTCACCAGGACTAGCGGGGGCGGGAAATGAGCAGTTCTTC	CASSPGLAGAGNEQFF
TRBV4-3	TRBD2	TRBJ2-1	.	TGCGCCAGCAGCCAAGATGGGCTAGCGGGAGGGGGTGAGCAGTTCTTC	CASSQDGLAGGGEQFF
TRBV2	.	TRBJ2-3	.	TGTGCCAGCAGTGAAGGGCCCTTTCGGGGGAGAGGGGATACGCAGTATTTT	CASSEGPFRGRGDTQYF
TRBV10-3	TRBD2	TRBJ2-3	once	TGTGCCATCAGTGCACTAGCGGTCAGCACAGATACGCAGTATTTT	CAISALAVSTDTQYF
TRBV29-1	.	TRBJ1-1	.	TGCAGCGTCCCCGGGACACGACAACTTGAAGCTTTCTTT	CSVPGTRQLEAFF
TRBV30	.	TRBJ1-1	.	TGTGCCTGCCCGGCGAGGGCCAACACGGAAGCTTTCTTT	CACPARANTEAFF
TRBV5-1	.	TRBJ1-1	.	TGCGCCAGCAGCTTGGGTCCCCGGTGGGAGACTGAAGCTTTCTTT	CASSLGPRWETEAFF
TRBV18	TRBD2	TRBJ2-3	few	TGTGCCAGCTCACGTTCTGCGGGAGAAGATACGCAGTATTTT	CASSRSAGEDTQYF
TRBV28	.	TRBJ1-2	.	TGTGCCAGCAGACGTTGGTTGCTGGGACCTCGGTCGAACTATGGCTACACCTTC	CASRRWLLGPRSNYGYTF
TRBV6-1	.	TRBJ1-2	.	TGTGCCAGCAGTGAAATAATCTATGGCTACACCTTC	CASSEIIYGYTF
TRBV2	.	TRBJ2-7	.	TGTGCCAGCAGTGAAAGACAGGCCTACGAGCAGTACTTC	CASSERQAYEQYF
TRBV28	.	TRBJ1-2	.	TGTGCCAGCAGTCCCCCCAAGCTTGGCTACACCTTC	CASSPPKLGYTF
TRBV6-6	.	TRBJ2-7	.	TGTGCCAGCAGCCCAGGGGCCCCCTACGAGCAGTACTTC	CASSPGAPYEQYF
TRBV7-2	.	TRBJ2-7	.	TGTGCCAGCAGCTCAGCCGGGGCACCGTCCTACGAGCAGTACTTC	CASSSAGAPSYEQYF
TRBV28	.	TRBJ1-1	.	TGTGCCAGTATAGACAGGCTGAACACTGAAGCTTTCTTT	CASIDRLNTEAFF
TRBV5-1	TRBD2	TRBJ2-7	.	TGCGCCAGCAGCTCCGGGACTAGCGGGTTTTACGAGCAGTACTTC	CASSSGTSGFYEQYF
TRBV7-2	TRBD2	TRBJ2-2	few	TGTGCCAGCAGCTTCGGACTAGCGGGCTGGCTTAACACCGGGGAGCTGTTTTTT	CASSFGLAGWLNTGELFF
TRBV5-1	TRBD1	TRBJ1-1	.	TGCGCCAGCAGCTGGGACAGGGGGGACACTGAAGCTTTCTTT	CASSWDRGDTEAFF
TRBV9	.	TRBJ2-3	.	TGTGCCAGCGGAACCGGCACAGATACGCAGTATTTT	CASGTGTDTQYF
TRBV6-1	TRBD1	TRBJ1-5	.	TGTGCCAGCAGTGATAAAGGGGGCAAGGGCAATCAGCCCCAGCATTTT	CASSDKGGKGNQPQHF
TRBV5-6	.	TRBJ2-7	.	TGTGCCAGCAGCTTGTTGCGGGGACAGCACTACGAGCAGTACTTC	CASSLLRGQHYEQYF
TRBV11-2	.	TRBJ2-1	.	TGTGCCAGCAGCCCCGGGACTCACTCCTACAATGAGCAGTTCTTC	CASSPGTHSYNEQFF
TRBV4-3	.	TRBJ2-7	.	TGCGCCAGCAGCCAAGAAAGACGCGGTTTCTCCTACGAGCAGTACTTC	CASSQERRGFSYEQYF
TRBV18	.	TRBJ1-2	.	TGTGCCAGCTCACCACAAGGAAGAAACTATGGCTACACCTTC	CASSPQGRNYGYTF
TRBV7-2	.	TRBJ1-5	.	TGTGCCAGCAGCTTACACGGCGATAGCAATCAGCCCCAGCATTTT	CASSLHGDSNQPQHF
TRBV4-1	TRBD1	TRBJ1-2	.	TGCGCCAGCAGCCAAGATAAAGGGACAGGCTATGGCTACACCTTC	CASSQDKGTGYGYTF
TRBV14	.	TRBJ1-1	.	TGTGCCAGCAGCCAAGATCGGTTCAGGGGTGAAGCTTTCTTT	CASSQDRFRGEAFF
TRBV18	.	TRBJ1-1	.	TGTGCCAGCTCACTAACGGGGGGGGAAGCTTTCTTT	CASSLTGGEAFF
TRBV11-2	TRBD2	TRBJ2-3	.	TGTGCCAGCAGCTCTTGGGAGGGCTCAGATACGCAGTATTTT	CASSSWEGSDTQYF
TRBV4-1	TRBD2	TRBJ2-1	.	TGCGCCAGCAGTTCCCCGGGACTAGCGGCAGGTGGTGAGCAGTTCTTC	CASSSPGLAAGGEQFF
TRBV7-2	.	TRBJ1-2	.	TGTGCCAGCAGCTTAGACTCCGGCTACACCTTC	CASSLDSGYTF
TRBV2	.	TRBJ1-2	.	TGTGTCTGCGCGTCTTCAGAACTCGGATCCAGCTATGGCTACACCTTC	CVCASSELGSSYGYTF
TRBV28	.	TRBJ1-3	.	TGTGCCAGCAGTCTCTCTGGAAACACCATATATTTT	CASSLSGNTIYF
TRBV2	TRBD1	TRBJ1-1	.	TGTGCCAGCACCAGACCGGGACAGGGGGCTTTGAACACTGAAGCTTTCTTT	CASTRPGQGALNTEAFF